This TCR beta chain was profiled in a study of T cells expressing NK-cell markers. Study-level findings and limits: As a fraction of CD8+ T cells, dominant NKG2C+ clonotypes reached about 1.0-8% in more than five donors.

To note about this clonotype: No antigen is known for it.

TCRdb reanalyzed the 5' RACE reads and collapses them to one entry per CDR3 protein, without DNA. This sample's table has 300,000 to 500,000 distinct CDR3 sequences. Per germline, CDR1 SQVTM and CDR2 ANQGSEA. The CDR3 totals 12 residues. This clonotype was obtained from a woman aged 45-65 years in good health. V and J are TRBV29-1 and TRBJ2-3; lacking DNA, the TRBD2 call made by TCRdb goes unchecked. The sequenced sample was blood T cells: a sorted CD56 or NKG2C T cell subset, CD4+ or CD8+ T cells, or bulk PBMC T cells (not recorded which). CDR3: CSSTSGSYTQYF.